The 25 T cell receptor beta chains given below trace back to one sample, sequenced in a study of T cell responses to AZD1222 COVID-19 vaccine. The method was immunoSEQ multiplex PCR; TCRdb's version includes in-frame clones alone and lacks a portion of them. Of about 180,000 clones in the sample, around nine tenths were seen once. This material consisted of peripheral blood, taken 28 days after the second AZD1222 dose. These receptors were collected from an adult who received the AZD1222 COVID-19 vaccine.

This clone was observed a single time. CDR3 amino acids: CASSQEMENYGYTF. The CDR3 nucleotides are TGCGCCAGCAGCCAAGAGATGGAAAACTATGGCTACACCTTC. The chain carries TRBV4-3 and TRBJ1-2; D is ambiguous. The CDR3 is 14 residues long. Germline CDR1 is LGHNA and CDR2 is YSLEER. V was cut by 0 bases and J by 2 bases, with 7 bases left in between.

The chain uses TRBV6-2 or TRBV6-3 and TRBJ1-5; 8 positions agree with TRBD1. V dropped 6 bases and J dropped 3; count of bases not matched to a gene: 4. The CDR3 sequence is 14 residues long. Germline V lookup: CDR1 MNHEY, CDR2 SVGEGT. This chain's CDR3 is CASSQGALNQPQHF. The CDR3 region has the DNA TGTGCCAGCAGCCAGGGGGCTCTCAATCAGCCCCAGCATTTT.

This clone was found a few times. J is TRBJ2-1 and V is TRBV4-2; 10 bases fit TRBD2. V lost 3 bases, J lost 5 bases, and 7 bases stayed unmatched. The CDR3 runs 16 residues. The germline gives CDR1 LGHNA, CDR2 YNFKEQ. In DNA form, the CDR3 reads TGTGCCAGCAGCCAGGGGGAGGGGACTAGCGACAATGAGCAGTTCTTC. As protein: CASSQGEGTSDNEQFF.

V and J are TRBV10-2 and TRBJ1-5; weak D call: TRBD1 (6 bases). There are 14 residues in the CDR3. CDR1 is WSHSY and CDR2 is SAAADI in the germline V gene. V lost 7 bases, J lost 3 bases, and 13 bases lay in between. The CDR3 coding sequence is TGCGCCAGCATGGGGGCAGGCCTCAATCAGCCCCAGCATTTT. Translation gives CASMGAGLNQPQHF.

The chain recombines TRBV2 with TRBJ1-6; 9 nucleotides match TRBD1. Losses at the gene ends were 5 bases for V and 9 bases for J; bases not matched to a gene: 5. This CDR3 is built from 14 residues. CDR1 is SNHLY and CDR2 is FYNNEI in the germline V gene. DNA of the CDR3: TGTGCCAGCAGTACCGGGACAGGGCCTTCACCCCTCCACTTT. Translation: CASSTGTGPSPLHF.

The V and J genes are TRBV10-2 and TRBJ1-6; TRBD1 might be the D (5 bases). Germline V gene lookup returns CDR1 WSHSY and CDR2 SAAADI. The CDR3 runs to 15 residues. V lost 5 bases and J 6 bases, leaving 14 bases between the germline ends. CDR3 nucleotide sequence: TGCGCCAGCAGTAAGGATACCCAGGGTAATTCACCCCTCCACTTT. It is translated as CASSKDTQGNSPLHF.

The chain employs TRBV7-9 and TRBJ2-5, with D unclear. CDR1 SEHNR and CDR2 FQNEAQ come from the germline V gene (reference sequence). V was cut by 5 bases and J by 2 bases, with 15 bases left in between. The CDR3 consists of 15 residues. The CDR3: CASSPGQRTQETQYF. CDR3 bases: TGTGCCAGCAGCCCTGGGCAGAGAACGCAAGAGACCCAGTACTTC.

The chain carries TRBV27 and TRBJ1-1; D possibly corresponds to TRBD1 (6 bases). V was clipped by 6 bases and J by 1 base, with 12 bases between them. CDR1 and CDR2 from the germline V gene are MNHEY and SMNVEV (reference sequence). The CDR3 is 14 residues long. This chain's CDR3 is CASRGGQPNTEAFF. In nucleotides, the CDR3 is TGTGCCAGCAGAGGGGGGCAGCCGAACACTGAAGCTTTCTTT.

In regard to this clone: Other nucleotide sequences in the sample specify the same CDR3. The chain recombines TRBV19 with TRBJ2-6; weak D call: TRBD1 (5 bases). This CDR3 is 15 amino acids long. With 9 bases removed from V and 4 bases from J, the gap between germline ends came to 16 bases. Per the germline V gene, CDR1 is LNHDA and CDR2 is SQIVND (reference sequence). CDR3: CASSHPGFGANVLTF. The CDR3 DNA is TGTGCCAGCTCCCACCCAGGGTTCGGGGCCAACGTCCTGACTTTC.

The chain joins TRBV18 to TRBJ1-5; D gene uncertain. The V and J ends lost 3 bases and 4 bases respectively, with 10 bases between them. Germline V gene lookup returns CDR1 KGHSH and CDR2 LQKENI. This CDR3 is built from 14 residues. The CDR3 DNA sequence: TGTGCCAGCTCACCGTTGGACGGGAATCAGCCCCAGCATTTT. As protein: CASSPLDGNQPQHF.

The chain is built from TRBV6-5 and TRBJ1-6; perhaps TRBD1 as D (6 bases). V lost 8 bases and J 5 bases, leaving 10 bases between the germline ends. The germline V gene has CDR1 MNHEY and CDR2 SVGAGI. The CDR3 runs 13 residues. The CDR3 region is CASHRENNSPLHF. DNA of the CDR3: TGTGCCAGCCACAGGGAGAATAATTCACCCCTCCACTTT.

This chain joins TRBV10-3 and TRBJ2-7, with D possibly matching TRBD2 (6 bases). V dropped 6 bases and J dropped 7 bases, with 19 bases sitting between them. The CDR3 loop spans 14 amino acids. CDR1 is ENHRY and CDR2 is SYGVKD in the germline V gene. The CDR3 coding sequence is TGTGCCATCAGAGGACCCGGGACTTCCGTTGAGCAGTACTTC. Amino acids: CAIRGPGTSVEQYF.

The chain is built from TRBV6-6 and TRBJ2-5, with TRBD2 matching over 9 bases. Germline CDR1 is MNHNY and CDR2 is SVGAGI (reference sequence). Trimming cost V 2 bases and J 5 bases; bases outside gene matches: 9. The CDR3 loop spans 16 amino acids. CDR3 bases: TGTGCCAGCAGTTACGCGGGAGGGCCGGGTGGCGAGACCCAGTACTTC. Encoded protein: CASSYAGGPGGETQYF.

V and J are TRBV6-5 and TRBJ1-2; D not resolved. Looked up from germline, CDR1 is MNHEY and CDR2 is SVGAGI. V was shortened by 7 bases and J by 3 bases, with 9 bases between the two germline ends. This CDR3 is 12 amino acids long. The chain's CDR3 is CASTPVDYGYTF. CDR3 in DNA: TGTGCCAGCACTCCAGTCGACTATGGCTACACCTTC.

The chain carries TRBV9 and TRBJ2-3; 15 bases align to TRBD2. CDR3 length equals 19 residues. With 4 bases clipped from V and 1 base from J, the junction kept 10 bases outside the gene matches. Germline CDR1 SGDLS, CDR2 YYNGEE. CDR3 protein: CASSLQMGLAGGGTDTQYF. The DNA for the CDR3 is TGTGCCAGCAGCCTACAGATGGGACTAGCGGGAGGAGGCACAGATACGCAGTATTTT.

The J gene is TRBJ1-3, the V gene TRBV30; D is unresolved. Trimming removed 5 bases at V and 0 bases at J, with 8 bases between. The CDR3 contains 13 residues. Germline V gene lookup returns CDR1 GTSNPN and CDR2 SVGIG (reference sequence). The CDR3 loop reads CAWVRPSGNTIYF. The CDR3 DNA follows: TGTGCCTGGGTTCGGCCCTCTGGAAACACCATATATTTT.

The chain uses TRBV5-1 and TRBJ1-2; D unresolved. Trimming cost V 2 bases and J 8 bases, with 22 bases left between them. The germline gives CDR1 SGHRS, CDR2 YFSETQ. The CDR3 consists of 16 residues. The CDR3 region is CASSFPSLKDPDGYTF. CDR3 DNA sequence: TGCGCCAGCAGCTTCCCCTCCTTAAAGGACCCGGACGGCTACACCTTC.

This clone was seen just once. This chain uses TRBV5-4 with TRBJ1-2; maybe TRBD1 (6 bases). The germline V and J ends were trimmed by 3 bases and 1 base, with 10 bases remaining between them. Germline V gene data show CDR1 as SGHNT and CDR2 as YYREEE (reference sequence). The length of the CDR3 is 14 residues. The CDR3 is CASSWGGSNYGYTF. CDR3 bases: TGTGCCAGCAGCTGGGGGGGCAGTAACTATGGCTACACCTTC.

The CDR3 region has the DNA TGCGCCAGCAGCTTGGCCCCGGGGGTACAGTACGAGCAGTACTTC. Protein sequence: CASSLAPGVQYEQYF. The chain is built from TRBV5-1 and TRBJ2-7; D is possibly TRBD2 (6 bases). The CDR3 loop spans 15 amino acids. Germline CDR1 reads SGHRS; CDR2 reads YFSETQ. The germline V and J ends were trimmed by 0 bases and 4 bases, with 14 bases remaining between them. Filled out from reference TRBV5-1 and TRBJ2-7, the complete variable domain reads KAGVTQTPRYLIKTRGQQVTLSCSPISGHRSVSWYQQTPGQGLQFLFEYFSETQRNKGNFPGRFSGRQFSNSRSEMNVSTLELGDSALYLCASSLAPGVQYEQYFGPGTRLTVT.

This clone was recorded only once. This sequence joins TRBV10-1 and TRBJ2-3, with D perhaps matching TRBD1 (5 bases). Between the trimmed V and J ends, which lost 3 bases and 6 bases, there was a span of 19 bases. The CDR3 sequence is 16 residues long. The germline CDR1 and CDR2 sequences are WNHNN and SYGVQD (reference sequence). CDR3 loop: CASSDLSSDPGDTQYF. The CDR3, as DNA: TGCGCCAGCAGTGATCTTTCCTCGGATCCAGGGGATACGCAGTATTTT.

The CDR3 protein is CASSPLRGNTEAFF. CDR3 DNA: TGTGCCAGCAGCCCCCTTAGAGGGAACACTGAAGCTTTCTTT. This sequence joins TRBV5-4 and TRBJ1-1; D is uncertain. V shed 4 bases and J shed 1 base, with 11 bases lying between them. There are 14 residues in the CDR3. Germline V gene sequence: CDR1 SGHNT, CDR2 YYREEE (reference sequence).

The J gene is TRBJ2-1, the V gene TRBV7-2; D is unresolved. This CDR3 comprises 14 residues. V gave up 5 bases and J gave up 4 bases, with 12 bases separating them. Germline values: CDR1 SGHTA, CDR2 FQGNSA. Here the CDR3 reads CASSRMDGYNEQFF. For the CDR3, the DNA is TGTGCCAGCAGCCGTATGGACGGTTACAATGAGCAGTTCTTC.

The chain has TRBV2 and TRBJ2-7; TRBD1 aligns across 10 bases. This CDR3 is built from 14 residues. The V segment lost 6 bases and the J segment 2 bases; nucleotides outside the gene matches: 4. Germline V lookup: CDR1 SNHLY, CDR2 FYNNEI. The DNA for the CDR3 is TGTGCCAGCAGAGCCGGGACAGGGGCCTACGAGCAGTACTTC. It specifies CASRAGTGAYEQYF. Full variable domain (missing parts from reference TRBV2 and TRBJ2-7): EPEVTQTPSHQVTQMGQEVILRCVPISNHLYFYWYRQILGQKVEFLVSFYNNEISEKSEIFDDQFSVERPDGSNFTLKIRSTKLEDSAMYFCASRAGTGAYEQYFGPGTRLTVT.

The chain links TRBV29-1 to TRBJ1-1, with 7 bases fitting TRBD1. The CDR3 runs to 14 residues. Trimming at V came to 6 bases and at J to 1 base, leaving 8 bases not matched to a gene. The germline V gene encodes CDR1 SQVTM and CDR2 ANQGSEA. CDR3 nucleotide sequence: TGCAGCGTAAGGGGACAGAGGGAGAACACTGAAGCTTTCTTT. It is translated as CSVRGQRENTEAFF.

The chain carries TRBV6-5 and TRBJ1-1, with D possibly TRBD1 on 6 matching bases. Trimming cost V 0 bases and J 5 bases, with 10 bases left between them. The CDR3 contains 14 residues. CDR1 MNHEY and CDR2 SVGAGI come from the germline V gene. The DNA for the CDR3 is TGTGCCAGCAGTTACTCGGACAGTCGGACTGAAGCTTTCTTT. It yields the protein CASSYSDSRTEAFF.